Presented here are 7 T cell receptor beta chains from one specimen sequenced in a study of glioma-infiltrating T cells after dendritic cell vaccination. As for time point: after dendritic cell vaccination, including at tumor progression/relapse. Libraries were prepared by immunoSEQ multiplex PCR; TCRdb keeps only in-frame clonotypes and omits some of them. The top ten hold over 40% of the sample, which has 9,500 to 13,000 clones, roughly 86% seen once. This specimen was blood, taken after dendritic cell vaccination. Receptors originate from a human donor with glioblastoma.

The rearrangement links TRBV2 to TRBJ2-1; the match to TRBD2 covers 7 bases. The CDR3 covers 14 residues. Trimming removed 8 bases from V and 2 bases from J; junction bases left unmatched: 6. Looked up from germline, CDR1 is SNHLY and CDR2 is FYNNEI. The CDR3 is CASPRGTTYNEQFF. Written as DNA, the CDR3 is TGTGCCAGCCCGCGGGGGACTACCTACAATGAGCAGTTCTTC.

CDR3 protein: CASRAQGLKAFF. CDR3 sequence (DNA): TGTGCCAGCAGGGCACAGGGGTTGAAAGCTTTCTTT. This rearrangement joins TRBV28 to TRBJ1-1; TRBD1 matches at 7 bases. Germline lookup yields CDR1 MDHEN and CDR2 SYDVKM. Trimming took 6 bases from V and 9 from J; bases not matched to a gene: 7. This CDR3 has 12 amino acids.

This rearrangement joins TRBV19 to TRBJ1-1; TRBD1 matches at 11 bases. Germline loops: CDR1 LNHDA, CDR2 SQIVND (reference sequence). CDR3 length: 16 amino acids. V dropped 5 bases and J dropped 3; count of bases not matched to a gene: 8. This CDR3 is CASSSDRGQGDTEAFF. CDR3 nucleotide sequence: TGTGCCAGTAGTTCGGACAGGGGGCAAGGGGACACTGAAGCTTTCTTT. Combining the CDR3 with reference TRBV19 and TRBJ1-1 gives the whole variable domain DGGITQSPKYLFRKEGQNVTLSCEQNLNHDAMYWYRQDPGQGLRLIYYSQIVNDFQKGDIAEGYSVSREKKESFPLTVTSAQKNPTAFYLCASSSDRGQGDTEAFFGQGTRLTVV.

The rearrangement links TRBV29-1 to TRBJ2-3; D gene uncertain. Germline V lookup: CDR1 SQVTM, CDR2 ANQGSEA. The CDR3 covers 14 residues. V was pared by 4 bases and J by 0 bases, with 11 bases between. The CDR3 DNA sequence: TGCAGCGTTGGCTCGGTTCCGAGCACAGATACGCAGTATTTT. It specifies CSVGSVPSTDTQYF.

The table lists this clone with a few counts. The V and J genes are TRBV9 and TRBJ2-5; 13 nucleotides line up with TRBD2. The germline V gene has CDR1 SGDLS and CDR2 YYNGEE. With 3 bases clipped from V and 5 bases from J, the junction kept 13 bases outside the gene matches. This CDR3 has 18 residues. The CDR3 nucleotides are TGTGCCAGCAGCGCCACCCTTTGGACTAGCGGGAGCGGGGAGACCCAGTACTTC. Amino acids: CASSATLWTSGSGETQYF. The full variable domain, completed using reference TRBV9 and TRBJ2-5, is DSGVTQTPKHLITATGQRVTLRCSPRSGDLSVYWYQQSLDQGLQFLIQYYNGEERAKGNILERFSAQQFPDLHSELNLSSLELGDSALYFCASSATLWTSGSGETQYFGPGTRLLVL.

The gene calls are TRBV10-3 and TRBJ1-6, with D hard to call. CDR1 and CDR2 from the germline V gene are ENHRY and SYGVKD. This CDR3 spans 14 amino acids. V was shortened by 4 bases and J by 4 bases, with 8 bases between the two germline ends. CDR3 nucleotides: TGTGCCATCAGTGGATGGCGGTATAATTCACCCCTCCACTTT. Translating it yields CAISGWRYNSPLHF.

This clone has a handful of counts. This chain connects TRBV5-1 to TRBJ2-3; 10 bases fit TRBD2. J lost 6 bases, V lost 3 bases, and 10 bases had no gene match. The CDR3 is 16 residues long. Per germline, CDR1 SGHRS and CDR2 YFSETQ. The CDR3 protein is CASSYRLAGEIDTQYF. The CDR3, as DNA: TGCGCCAGCAGCTATAGACTAGCGGGTGAAATCGATACGCAGTATTTT.